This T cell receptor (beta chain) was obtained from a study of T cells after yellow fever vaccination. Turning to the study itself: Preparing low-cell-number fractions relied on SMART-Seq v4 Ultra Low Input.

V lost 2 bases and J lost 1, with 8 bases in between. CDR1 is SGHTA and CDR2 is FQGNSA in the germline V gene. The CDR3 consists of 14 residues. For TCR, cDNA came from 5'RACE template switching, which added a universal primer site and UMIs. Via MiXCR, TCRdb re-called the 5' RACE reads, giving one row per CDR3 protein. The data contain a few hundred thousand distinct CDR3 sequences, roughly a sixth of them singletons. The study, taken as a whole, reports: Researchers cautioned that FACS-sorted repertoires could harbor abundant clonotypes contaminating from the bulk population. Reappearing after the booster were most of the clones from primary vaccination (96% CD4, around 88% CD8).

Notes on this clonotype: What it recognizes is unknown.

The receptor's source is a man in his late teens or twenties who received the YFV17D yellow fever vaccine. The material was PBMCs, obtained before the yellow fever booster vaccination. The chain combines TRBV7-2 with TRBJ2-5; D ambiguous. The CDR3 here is CASSLRTSQETQYF. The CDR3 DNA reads TGTGCCAGCAGCTTACGGACCTCCCAAGAGACCCAGTACTTC.